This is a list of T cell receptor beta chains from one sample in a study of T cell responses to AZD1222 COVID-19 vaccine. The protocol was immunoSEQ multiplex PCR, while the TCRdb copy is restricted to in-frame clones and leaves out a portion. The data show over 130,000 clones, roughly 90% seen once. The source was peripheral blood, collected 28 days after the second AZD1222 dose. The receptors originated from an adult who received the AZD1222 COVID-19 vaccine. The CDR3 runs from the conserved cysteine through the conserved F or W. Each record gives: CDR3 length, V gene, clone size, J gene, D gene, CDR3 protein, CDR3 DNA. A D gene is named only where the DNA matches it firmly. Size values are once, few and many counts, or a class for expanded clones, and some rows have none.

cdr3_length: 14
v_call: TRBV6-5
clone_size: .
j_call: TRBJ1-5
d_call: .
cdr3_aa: CASTATGGNQPQHF
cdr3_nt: TGTGCCAGCACCGCGACTGGGGGCAATCAGCCCCAGCATTTT

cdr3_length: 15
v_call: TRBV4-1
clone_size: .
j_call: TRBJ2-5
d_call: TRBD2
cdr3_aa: CASSQGPGLWETQYF
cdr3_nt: TGCGCCAGCAGCCAGGGACCGGGACTATGGGAGACCCAGTACTTC

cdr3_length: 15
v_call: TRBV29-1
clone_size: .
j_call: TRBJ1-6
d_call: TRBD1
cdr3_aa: CSVKPGQGADSPLHF
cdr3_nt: TGCAGCGTCAAACCGGGACAGGGGGCCGATTCACCCCTCCACTTT

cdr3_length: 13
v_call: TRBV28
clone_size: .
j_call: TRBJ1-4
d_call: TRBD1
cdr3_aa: CASRDRAKEKLFF
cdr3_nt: TGTGCCAGCAGGGACAGGGCTAAGGAAAAACTGTTTTTT

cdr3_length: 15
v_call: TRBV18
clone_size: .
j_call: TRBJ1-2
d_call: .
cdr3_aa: CASSPPGPLDYGYTF
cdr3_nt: TGTGCCAGCTCACCACCGGGCCCATTGGACTATGGCTACACCTTC

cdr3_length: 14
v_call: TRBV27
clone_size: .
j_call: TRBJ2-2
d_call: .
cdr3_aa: CASTTGYNTGELFF
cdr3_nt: TGTGCCAGCACCACAGGGTACAACACCGGGGAGCTGTTTTTT

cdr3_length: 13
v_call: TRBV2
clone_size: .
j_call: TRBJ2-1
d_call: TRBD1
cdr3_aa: CAFSGTEYNEQFF
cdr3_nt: TGTGCCTTCTCCGGGACAGAGTACAATGAGCAGTTCTTC

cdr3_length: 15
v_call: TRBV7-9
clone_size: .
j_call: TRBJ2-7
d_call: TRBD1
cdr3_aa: CASSLGQGAFYEQYF
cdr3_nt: TGTGCCAGCAGCTTGGGACAGGGGGCTTTCTACGAGCAGTACTTC

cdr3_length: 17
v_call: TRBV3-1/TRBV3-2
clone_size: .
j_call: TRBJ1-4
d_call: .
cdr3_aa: CASSKGQIRGTNEKLFF
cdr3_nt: TGTGCCAGCAGCAAAGGACAGATACGTGGCACTAATGAAAAACTGTTTTTT

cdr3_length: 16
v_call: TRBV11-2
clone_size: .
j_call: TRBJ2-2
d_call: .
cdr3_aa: CASSLGVGSGTGELFF
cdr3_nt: TGTGCCAGCAGCTTAGGTGTCGGGAGTGGGACCGGGGAGCTGTTTTTT

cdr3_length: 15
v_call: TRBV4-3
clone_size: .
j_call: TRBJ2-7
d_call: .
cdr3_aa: CASSQEGDSSYEQYF
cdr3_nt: TGCGCCAGCAGCCAAGAGGGGGATAGCTCCTACGAGCAGTACTTC

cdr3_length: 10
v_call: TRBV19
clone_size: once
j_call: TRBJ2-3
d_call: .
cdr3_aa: CSGSTDTQYF
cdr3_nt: TGTTCGGGGAGCACAGATACGCAGTATTTT

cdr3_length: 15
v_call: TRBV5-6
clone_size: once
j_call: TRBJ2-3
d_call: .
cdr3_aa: CASSRLEVGGDTQYF
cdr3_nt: TGTGCCAGCAGCCGTCTAGAGGTGGGGGGAGATACGCAGTATTTT

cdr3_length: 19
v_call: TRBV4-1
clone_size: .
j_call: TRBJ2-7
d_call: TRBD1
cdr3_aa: CASSQGAPGQGSHSYEQYF
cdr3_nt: TGCGCCAGCAGCCAAGGGGCCCCGGGACAGGGCTCCCACTCCTACGAGCAGTACTTC

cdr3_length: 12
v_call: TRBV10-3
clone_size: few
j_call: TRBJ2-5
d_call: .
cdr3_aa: CAVRGDQETQYF
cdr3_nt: TGTGCCGTCAGGGGGGACCAAGAGACCCAGTACTTC

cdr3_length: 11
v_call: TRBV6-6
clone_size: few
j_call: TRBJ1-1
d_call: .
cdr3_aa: CASTQMTEAFF
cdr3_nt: TGTGCCAGCACCCAAATGACTGAAGCTTTCTTT

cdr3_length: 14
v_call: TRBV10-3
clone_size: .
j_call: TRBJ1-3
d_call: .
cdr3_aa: CAISESNRRNTIYF
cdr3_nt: TGTGCCATCAGTGAGTCTAACAGGAGAAACACCATATATTTT

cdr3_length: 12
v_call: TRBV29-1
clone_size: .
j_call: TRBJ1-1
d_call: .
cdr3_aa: CSVTGTPTEAFF
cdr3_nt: TGCAGCGTAACCGGGACCCCCACTGAAGCTTTCTTT

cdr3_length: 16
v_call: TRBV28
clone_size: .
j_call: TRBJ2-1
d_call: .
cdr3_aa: CASSSSGPLGPNEQFF
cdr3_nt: TGTGCCAGCAGTTCCTCCGGGCCCCTGGGTCCCAATGAGCAGTTCTTC

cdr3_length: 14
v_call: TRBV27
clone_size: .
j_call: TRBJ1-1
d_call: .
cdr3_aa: CASSFLGENTEAFF
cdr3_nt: TGTGCCAGCAGTTTTTTGGGCGAGAACACTGAAGCTTTCTTT

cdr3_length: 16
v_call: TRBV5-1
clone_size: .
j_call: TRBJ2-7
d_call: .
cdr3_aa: CASSPRGEFGGYEQYF
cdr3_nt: TGCGCCAGCAGCCCTAGGGGGGAGTTTGGCGGCTACGAGCAGTACTTC

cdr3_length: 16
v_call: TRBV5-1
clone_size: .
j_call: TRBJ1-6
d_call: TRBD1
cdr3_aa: CASSSTAGQGSHALHF
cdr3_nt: TGCGCCAGCAGCTCCACAGCGGGACAGGGCTCCCATGCCCTCCACTTT

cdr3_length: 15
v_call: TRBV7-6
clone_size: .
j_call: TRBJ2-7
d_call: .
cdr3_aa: CASSYTPQSSYEQYF
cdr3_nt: TGTGCCAGCAGCTATACACCTCAGAGCTCCTACGAGCAGTACTTC

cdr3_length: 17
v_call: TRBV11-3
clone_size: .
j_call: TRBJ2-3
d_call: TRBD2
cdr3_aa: CASSLNGGAGETDTQYF
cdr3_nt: TGTGCCAGCAGCTTGAACGGGGGGGCAGGAGAAACAGATACGCAGTATTTT

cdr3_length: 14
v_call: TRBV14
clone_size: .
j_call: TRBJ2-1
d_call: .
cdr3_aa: CASSQVGRTNEQFF
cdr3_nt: TGTGCCAGCAGCCAAGTGGGCAGAACCAATGAGCAGTTCTTC

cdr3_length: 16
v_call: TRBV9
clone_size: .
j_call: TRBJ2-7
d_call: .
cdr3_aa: CASSEQASLSPYEQYF
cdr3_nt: TGTGCCAGCAGCGAACAGGCCTCTCTCTCCCCCTACGAGCAGTACTTC

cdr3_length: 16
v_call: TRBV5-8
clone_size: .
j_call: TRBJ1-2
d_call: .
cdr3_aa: CASSSRGGVANYGYTF
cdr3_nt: TGTGCCAGCAGCTCGAGGGGGGGAGTAGCTAACTATGGCTACACCTTC

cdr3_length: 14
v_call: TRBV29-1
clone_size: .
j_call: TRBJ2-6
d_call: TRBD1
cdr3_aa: CSANDRAGANVLTF
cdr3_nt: TGCAGCGCTAACGACAGGGCTGGGGCCAACGTCCTGACTTTC

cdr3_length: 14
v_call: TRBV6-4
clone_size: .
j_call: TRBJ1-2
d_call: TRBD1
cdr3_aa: CASNPGQGASGYTF
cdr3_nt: TGTGCCAGCAACCCGGGACAGGGGGCGTCTGGCTACACCTTC

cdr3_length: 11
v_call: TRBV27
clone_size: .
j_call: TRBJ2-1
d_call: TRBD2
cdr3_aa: CASRREEVAFF
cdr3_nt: TGTGCCAGCAGGCGGGAGGAGGTGGCGTTCTTC

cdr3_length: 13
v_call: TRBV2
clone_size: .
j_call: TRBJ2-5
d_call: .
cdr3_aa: CASSYWVGETQYF
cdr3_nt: TGTGCCAGCAGCTACTGGGTAGGGGAGACCCAGTACTTC

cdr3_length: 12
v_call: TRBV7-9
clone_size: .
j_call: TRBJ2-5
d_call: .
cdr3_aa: CASRGREETQYF
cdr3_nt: TGTGCCAGCAGGGGTCGGGAGGAGACCCAGTACTTC

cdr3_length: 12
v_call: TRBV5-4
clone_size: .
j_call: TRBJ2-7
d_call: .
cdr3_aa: CASSLVGTEQYF
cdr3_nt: TGTGCCAGCAGCTTAGTAGGGACCGAGCAGTACTTC

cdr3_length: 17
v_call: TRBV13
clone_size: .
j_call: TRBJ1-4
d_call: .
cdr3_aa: CASSLEGQGPRGRKLFF
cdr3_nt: TGTGCCAGCAGCTTAGAAGGGCAGGGCCCCCGAGGTCGAAAACTGTTTTTT

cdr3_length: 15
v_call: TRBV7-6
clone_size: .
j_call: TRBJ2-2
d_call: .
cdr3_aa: CASSLANLGHGELFF
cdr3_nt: TGTGCCAGCAGCTTAGCCAATCTGGGACACGGGGAGCTGTTTTTT

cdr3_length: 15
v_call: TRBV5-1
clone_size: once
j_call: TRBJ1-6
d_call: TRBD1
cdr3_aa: CASSASGQGDSPLHF
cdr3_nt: TGCGCCAGCAGCGCTTCCGGACAGGGGGATTCACCTCTCCACTTT

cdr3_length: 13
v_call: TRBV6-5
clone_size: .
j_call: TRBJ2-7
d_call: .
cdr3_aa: CASSLTGRSEQYF
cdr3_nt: TGTGCCAGCAGTCTGACGGGCAGGAGCGAGCAGTACTTC

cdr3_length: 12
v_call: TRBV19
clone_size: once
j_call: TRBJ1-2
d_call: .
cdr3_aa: CASSMTDYGYTF
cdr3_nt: TGTGCCAGTAGTATGACGGACTATGGCTACACCTTC

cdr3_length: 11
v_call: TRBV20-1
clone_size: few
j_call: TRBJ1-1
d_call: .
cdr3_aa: CSARDFREAFF
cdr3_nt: TGCAGTGCTAGAGATTTCAGGGAAGCTTTCTTT

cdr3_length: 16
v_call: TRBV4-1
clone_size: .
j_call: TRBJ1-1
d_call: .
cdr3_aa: CASSQDRGRANTEAFF
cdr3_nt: TGCGCCAGCAGCCAAGATCGCGGCAGGGCTAACACTGAAGCTTTCTTT

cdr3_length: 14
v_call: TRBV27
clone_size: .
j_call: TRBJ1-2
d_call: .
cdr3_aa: CASRAGGGFPGYTF
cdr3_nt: TGTGCCAGCAGGGCTGGCGGGGGCTTTCCTGGCTACACCTTC

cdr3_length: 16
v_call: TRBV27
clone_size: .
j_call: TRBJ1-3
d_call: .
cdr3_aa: CASSLSGRYSGNTIYF
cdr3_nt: TGTGCCAGCAGTTTATCGGGCAGGTACTCTGGAAACACCATATATTTT

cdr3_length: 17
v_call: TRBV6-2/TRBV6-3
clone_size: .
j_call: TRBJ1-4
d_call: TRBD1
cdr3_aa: CASSYPGTGARLEKLFF
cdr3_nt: TGTGCCAGCAGTTACCCCGGGACAGGTGCCCGCTTGGAAAAACTGTTTTTT

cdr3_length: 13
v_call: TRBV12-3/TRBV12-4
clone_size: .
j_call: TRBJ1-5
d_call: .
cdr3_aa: CASSILEAQPQHF
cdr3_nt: TGTGCCAGCAGCATCCTGGAAGCTCAGCCCCAGCATTTT

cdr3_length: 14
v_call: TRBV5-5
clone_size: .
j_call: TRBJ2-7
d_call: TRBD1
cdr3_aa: CASSWGQGFYEQYF
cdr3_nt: TGTGCCAGCAGCTGGGGACAGGGATTCTACGAGCAGTACTTC

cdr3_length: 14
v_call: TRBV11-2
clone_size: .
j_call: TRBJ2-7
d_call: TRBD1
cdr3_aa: CASSSRTGSYEQYF
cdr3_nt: TGTGCCAGCAGCTCCAGGACAGGTTCCTACGAGCAGTACTTC

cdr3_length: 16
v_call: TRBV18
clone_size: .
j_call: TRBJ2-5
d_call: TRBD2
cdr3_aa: CASSPETSGSGETQYF
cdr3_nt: TGTGCCAGCTCACCTGAGACTAGCGGGAGTGGGGAGACCCAGTACTTC

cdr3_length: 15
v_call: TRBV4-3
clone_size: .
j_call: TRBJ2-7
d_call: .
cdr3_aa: CASSQDRGDSYEQYF
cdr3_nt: TGCGCCAGCAGCCAAGATCGGGGGGACAGCTACGAGCAGTACTTC

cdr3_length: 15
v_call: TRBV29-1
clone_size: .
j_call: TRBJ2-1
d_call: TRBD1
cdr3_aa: CSVETDRAFYNEQFF
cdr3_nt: TGCAGCGTTGAAACGGACAGGGCCTTCTACAATGAGCAGTTCTTC

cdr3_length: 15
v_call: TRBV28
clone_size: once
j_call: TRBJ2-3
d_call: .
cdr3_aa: CASSPSGRGPDTQYF
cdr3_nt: TGTGCCAGCAGCCCCTCCGGGAGAGGACCAGATACGCAGTATTTT

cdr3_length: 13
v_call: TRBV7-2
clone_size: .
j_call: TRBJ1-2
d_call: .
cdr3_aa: CASSFDRGWGYTF
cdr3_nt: TGTGCCAGCAGCTTTGATAGGGGCTGGGGCTACACCTTC

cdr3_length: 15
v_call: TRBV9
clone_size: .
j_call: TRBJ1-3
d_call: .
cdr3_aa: CASSVAGASGNTIYF
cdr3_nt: TGTGCCAGCAGCGTAGCGGGGGCGTCTGGAAACACCATATATTTT